Listed here are 21 T cell receptor beta chains from one sample, sequenced in a study of T cells in Graves' hyperthyroidism and ophthalmopathy. RNA transcripts provided the source from which TCR beta CDR3 regions were amplified. An initial round of RT-PCR targeting the TCR CDR3 relied on the HTBI primer set. TCRdb passed the multiplex PCR reads through MiXCR, listing each CDR3 protein once. Here the sample spans some 510,000 distinct CDR3 sequences, less than 25% being singletons. Sequenced sample: blood. The origin of the receptors is a man aged 18 to 29 with Graves' hyperthyroidism.

This clonotype has ten or more counts. The CDR3 bases are TGCAGCGCCTGGACAGGGGGAGGCACTGAAGCTTTCTTT. Translation: CSAWTGGGTEAFF. This chain connects TRBV29-1 to TRBJ1-1, with TRBD1 identical over 10 bases. Germline CDR1 and CDR2: SQVTM and ANQGSEA. The CDR3 has 13 residues. Trimming took 7 bases from V and 4 from J; bases not matched to a gene: 6.

This clonotype has ten or more counts. The chain uses TRBV28 and TRBJ1-1, with D hard to call. The CDR3 contains 11 residues. V lost 6 bases to trimming and J lost 10 bases, with 12 bases between them. The germline gives CDR1 MDHEN, CDR2 SYDVKM. CDR3 region: CASSRKVRAFF. The DNA of the CDR3 is TGTGCCAGCAGCAGGAAGGTGCGAGCTTTCTTT.

This clonotype was counted ten times or more. The chain recombines TRBV9 with TRBJ1-1; D is uncertain. V lost 4 bases to trimming and J lost 0 bases, with 10 bases between them. The CDR3 sequence is 14 residues long. From germline, CDR1 is SGDLS and CDR2 YYNGEE. CDR3 coding DNA: TGTGCCAGCAGCCCTATTCTCATGAACACTGAAGCTTTCTTT. This translates into CASSPILMNTEAFF. The variable domain in full, completed from reference TRBV9 and TRBJ1-1, reads DSGVTQTPKHLITATGQRVTLRCSPRSGDLSVYWYQQSLDQGLQFLIQYYNGEERAKGNILERFSAQQFPDLHSELNLSSLELGDSALYFCASSPILMNTEAFFGQGTRLTVV.

This chain uses TRBV12-3 or TRBV12-4 with TRBJ2-3; 13 bases line up with TRBD2. The CDR3 has 17 amino acids. The V and J ends lost 5 bases and 4 bases, in that order; junction bases with no gene match: 9. CDR3 sequence (DNA): TGTGCCAGCAGTCCCGGGACTAGCGGGGACCCCCCAGATACGCAGTATTTT. It encodes CASSPGTSGDPPDTQYF.

The gene calls are TRBV28 and TRBJ2-4; 8 bases agree with TRBD1. The germline V gene encodes CDR1 MDHEN and CDR2 SYDVKM. J was trimmed by 2 bases and V by 6 bases; bases with no gene match: 12. The CDR3 extends over 17 amino acids. CDR3 residues: CASREDRGRFSKNIQYF. For the CDR3, the DNA is TGTGCCAGCAGGGAAGACAGGGGACGGTTCTCCAAAAACATTCAGTACTTC.

The rearrangement links TRBV30 to TRBJ2-5; either TRBD1 or TRBD2 may supply D (5 bases each). With 2 bases removed from V and 2 bases from J, the gap between germline ends came to 12 bases. Germline V gene lookup returns CDR1 GTSNPN and CDR2 SVGIG (reference sequence). This CDR3 has 14 amino acids. CDR3 in amino acids: CAWSPGRYQETQYF. CDR3 nucleotides: TGTGCCTGGAGTCCGGGACGTTATCAAGAGACCCAGTACTTC.

In its sample, this clonotype was seen many times. V and J are TRBV28 and TRBJ2-7; TRBD1 might be the D (5 bases). Germline assignment: CDR1 MDHEN and CDR2 SYDVKM. There are 15 residues in the CDR3. V lost 3 bases and J 2 bases, leaving 14 bases between the germline ends. CDR3 coding DNA: TGTGCCAGCAGTTTTCAGGGCGAGACCGCCTACGAGCAGTACTTC. Protein sequence: CASSFQGETAYEQYF.

This chain connects TRBV7-8 to TRBJ2-5; tentative D call: TRBD1 (5 bases). Germline CDR1 SGHVS, CDR2 FQNEAQ. V lost 3 bases to trimming and J lost 1 base, with 6 bases between them. The CDR3 is 13 residues long. This chain's CDR3 is CASSLTVQETQYF. CDR3 sequence (DNA): TGTGCCAGCAGCTTGACAGTCCAAGAGACCCAGTACTTC.

This clonotype has at least ten counts. The chain links TRBV19 to TRBJ1-5; D ambiguous. V gave up 3 bases and J gave up 7 bases, with 19 bases separating them. Germline CDR1 reads LNHDA; CDR2 reads SQIVND (reference sequence). The CDR3 runs 16 residues. The CDR3 region is CASSIGFRDSGQPQHF. In DNA, the CDR3 is TGTGCCAGTAGTATTGGTTTTCGGGATTCAGGACAGCCCCAGCATTTT.

The table lists this clonotype with many counts. The rearrangement uses TRBV6-2 or TRBV6-3 and TRBJ1-1; TRBD1 is a possible D gene (5 bases). Per germline, CDR1 MNHEY and CDR2 SVGEGT. The CDR3 length is 19 residues. The V end was cut by 6 bases, the J end by 3 bases, with 29 bases between. In nucleotides, the CDR3 is TGTGCCAGCAGCTCGTCCAGAACATGGGGCCGCCCAGAGGACACTGAAGCTTTCTTT. Translated: CASSSSRTWGRPEDTEAFF.

This clonotype was seen many times. The genes are TRBV2 and TRBJ1-2; a possible D gene is TRBD1 (5 bases). Germline assignment: CDR1 SNHLY and CDR2 FYNNEI. The CDR3 loop spans 15 amino acids. The V end was cut by 1 base, the J end by 6 bases, with 15 bases between. The CDR3 sequence: CASSEVQGPVNGYTF. As DNA, the CDR3 is TGTGCCAGCAGTGAAGTGCAGGGACCCGTAAATGGCTACACCTTC.

The gene calls are TRBV30 and TRBJ2-5, with D perhaps being TRBD1 or TRBD2 (5 bases each). CDR3 size: 12 residues. V shed 2 bases and J shed 5 bases, with 9 bases lying between them. CDR1 is GTSNPN, CDR2 SVGIG, per germline (reference sequence). CDR3 coding DNA: TGTGCCTGGAGTATAGGGGACGAGACCCAGTACTTC. Translation gives CAWSIGDETQYF.

The chain is built from TRBV20-1 and TRBJ1-5; D is possibly TRBD1 (6 bases). The germline V gene encodes CDR1 DFQATT and CDR2 SNEGSKA (reference sequence). Trimming removed 3 bases at V and 6 bases at J, with 18 bases between. The length of the CDR3 is 15 residues. The CDR3 region is CSARASGEGGQPQHF. CDR3 DNA: TGCAGTGCTAGGGCCTCGGGGGAGGGGGGTCAGCCCCAGCATTTT.

This clonotype was counted many times. The CDR3 protein is CASRQGESGYTF. For the CDR3, the DNA is TGTGCCAGCAGGCAGGGGGAATCTGGCTACACCTTC. The chain recombines TRBV28 with TRBJ1-2, with TRBD1 matching over 7 bases. Germline loops: CDR1 MDHEN, CDR2 SYDVKM. This CDR3 contains 12 residues. Trimming at V came to 6 bases and at J to 7 bases, leaving 5 bases not matched to a gene.

The chain carries TRBV6-1 and TRBJ2-7; D perhaps matches TRBD1 (5 bases). Germline CDR1 reads MNHNS; CDR2 reads SASEGT. This CDR3 is 15 amino acids long. Trimming took 2 bases from V and 2 from J, leaving 13 bases between them. CDR3 region: CASSERWVRAYEQYF. As DNA, the CDR3 is TGTGCCAGCAGTGAAAGGTGGGTCAGGGCCTACGAGCAGTACTTC.

The table lists this clonotype with many counts. The rearrangement uses TRBV28 and TRBJ2-7, with D perhaps TRBD2 (7 bases). The CDR3 sequence is 17 residues long. Germline CDR1 reads MDHEN; CDR2 reads SYDVKM. With 3 bases removed from V and 0 bases from J, the gap between germline ends came to 18 bases. CDR3 in DNA: TGTGCCAGCAGTTTCCTTACTGGGGGGGCCTCCTCCTACGAGCAGTACTTC. It yields the protein CASSFLTGGASSYEQYF.

This clonotype was recorded a few times. The chain couples TRBV12-3 or TRBV12-4 to TRBJ1-1; D is ambiguous. V was shortened by 10 bases and J by 6 bases, with 6 bases between the two germline ends. The CDR3 consists of 9 residues. For the CDR3, the DNA is TGTGCCACCTCCCCTGAAGCTTTCTTT. Its translation is CATSPEAFF.

This clonotype was detected only a few times. The germline gene is not matched at one end of the junction; a read error may be the cause. The chain couples TRBV7-8 to TRBJ1-1; D possibly corresponds to TRBD1 (5 bases). The CDR3 loop spans 13 amino acids. The V gene's germline CDR1 is SGHVS and CDR2 FQNEAQ. The CDR3 DNA reads as TGTGCCGGCAGCTTAGGAGGCGACAGAGAAGCTTTCTTT. It translates to CAGSLGGDREAFF.

In its sample, this clonotype was seen many times. The CDR3 here is CSASGTGGSWTEAFF. The CDR3 DNA is TGCAGTGCTTCCGGGACAGGGGGCTCCTGGACTGAAGCTTTCTTT. The chain combines TRBV20-1 with TRBJ1-1; 12 bases fit TRBD1. Germline assignment: CDR1 DFQATT and CDR2 SNEGSKA (reference sequence). V was clipped by 5 bases and J by 5 bases; unmatched bases: 9. This CDR3 region has 15 residues.

This clonotype appeared many times. This chain joins TRBV12-3 or TRBV12-4 and TRBJ2-2; 7 bases map to TRBD1. CDR3 length: 15 amino acids. The V and J ends lost 6 bases and 2 bases, in that order; junction bases with no gene match: 6. Here the CDR3 DNA reads TGTGCCAGCAGCCAAACAGGGGTCAACACCGGGGAGCTGTTTTTT. Translating gives CASSQTGVNTGELFF.

The chain recombines TRBV24-1 with TRBJ1-2, with D hard to call. Germline V gives CDR1 KGHDR, CDR2 SFDVKD. Deletions cut 0 bases from V and 2 bases from J, with 6 bases between. There are 14 residues in the CDR3. The CDR3 DNA follows: TGTGCCACCAGTGATTTGCTCAGAAACTATGGCTACACCTTC. As protein: CATSDLLRNYGYTF.